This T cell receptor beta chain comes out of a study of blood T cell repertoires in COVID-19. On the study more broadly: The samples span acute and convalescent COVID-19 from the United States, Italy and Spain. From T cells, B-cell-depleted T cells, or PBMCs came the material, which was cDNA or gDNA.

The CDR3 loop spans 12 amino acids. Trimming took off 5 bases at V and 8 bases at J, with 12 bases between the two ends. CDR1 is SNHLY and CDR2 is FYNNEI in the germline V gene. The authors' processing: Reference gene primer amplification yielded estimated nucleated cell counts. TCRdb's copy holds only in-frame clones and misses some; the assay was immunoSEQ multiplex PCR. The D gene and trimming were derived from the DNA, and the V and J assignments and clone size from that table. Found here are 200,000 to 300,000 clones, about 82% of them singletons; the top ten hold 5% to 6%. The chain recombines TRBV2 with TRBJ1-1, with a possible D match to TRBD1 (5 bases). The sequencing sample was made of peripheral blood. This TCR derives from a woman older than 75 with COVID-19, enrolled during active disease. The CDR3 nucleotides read TGTGCCAGCAGTATAGGGGAGGTGGAAGCTTTCTTT. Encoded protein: CASSIGEVEAFF. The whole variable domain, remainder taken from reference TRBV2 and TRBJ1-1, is EPEVTQTPSHQVTQMGQEVILRCVPISNHLYFYWYRQILGQKVEFLVSFYNNEISEKSEIFDDQFSVERPDGSNFTLKIRSTKLEDSAMYFCASSIGEVEAFFGQGTRLTVV.